Sequencing of this T cell receptor beta chain was carried out in a study of technical replicates of blood from a few donors. TCRdb's copy holds only in-frame clones and misses some; the assay was immunoSEQ multiplex PCR. Of approximately 18,000 clones in the sample, about four fifths are singletons; the top ten hold about 9.4%. The source material was PBMCs. The clonotype originates from a human donor in good health. Some clones in this sample may be carry-over from other donors' samples.

CDR3 in DNA: TGCAGCATCCTCCAGGGGCGCGGGGAGACCCAGTACTTC. Translated: CSILQGRGETQYF. The rearrangement uses TRBV29-1 and TRBJ2-5, with D possibly being TRBD1 (6 bases). Germline loops: CDR1 SQVTM, CDR2 ANQGSEA. CDR3 length: 13 amino acids. V lost 8 bases, J lost 5 bases, and 18 bases lay in between.